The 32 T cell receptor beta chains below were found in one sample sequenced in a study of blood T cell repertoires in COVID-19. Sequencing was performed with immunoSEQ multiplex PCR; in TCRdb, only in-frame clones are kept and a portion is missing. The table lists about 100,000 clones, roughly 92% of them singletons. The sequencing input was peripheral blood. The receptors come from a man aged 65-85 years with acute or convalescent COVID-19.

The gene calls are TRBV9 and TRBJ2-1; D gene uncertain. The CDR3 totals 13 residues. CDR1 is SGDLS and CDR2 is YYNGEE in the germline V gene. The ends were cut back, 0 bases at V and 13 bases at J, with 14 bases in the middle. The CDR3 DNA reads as TGTGCCAGCAGCGTAGCTGGGCTCAGCAACCAGTTCTTC. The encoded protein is CASSVAGLSNQFF.

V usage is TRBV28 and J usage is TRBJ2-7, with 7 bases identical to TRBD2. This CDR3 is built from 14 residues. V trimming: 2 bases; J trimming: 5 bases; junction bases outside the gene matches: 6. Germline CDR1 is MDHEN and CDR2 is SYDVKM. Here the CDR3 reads CASSLGGGRNEQYF. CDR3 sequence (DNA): TGTGCCAGCAGTTTAGGGGGAGGGAGGAACGAGCAGTACTTC.

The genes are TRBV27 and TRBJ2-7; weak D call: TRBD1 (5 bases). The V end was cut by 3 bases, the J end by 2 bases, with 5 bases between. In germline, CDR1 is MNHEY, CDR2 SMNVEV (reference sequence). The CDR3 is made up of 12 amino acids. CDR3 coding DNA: TGTGCCAGCAGTTTCAGGGCCTACGAGCAGTACTTC. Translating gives CASSFRAYEQYF.

CDR3 residues: CVRSLGLAGPGELFF. The CDR3 coding sequence is TGTGTCAGAAGCTTAGGACTAGCGGGACCCGGGGAGCTGTTTTTT. This chain links TRBV7-5 with TRBJ2-2; the D call TRBD2 from the table was never checked on the DNA. TRBV7-5 is recorded as a pseudogene. CDR3 length equals 15 residues.

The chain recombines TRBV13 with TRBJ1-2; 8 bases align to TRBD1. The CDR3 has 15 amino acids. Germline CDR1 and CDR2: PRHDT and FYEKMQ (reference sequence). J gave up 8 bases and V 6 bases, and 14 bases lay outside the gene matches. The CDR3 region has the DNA TGTGCCAGCAGTTCCCGGACAGGGCCTCGGCGGGGCTACACCTTC. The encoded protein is CASSSRTGPRRGYTF.

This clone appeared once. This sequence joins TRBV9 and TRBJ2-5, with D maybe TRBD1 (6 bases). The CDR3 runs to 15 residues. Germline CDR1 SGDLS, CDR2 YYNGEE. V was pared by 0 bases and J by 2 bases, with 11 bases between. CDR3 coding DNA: TGTGCCAGCAGCGTAGGACAGGTTGGGCAAGAGACCCAGTACTTC. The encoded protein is CASSVGQVGQETQYF.

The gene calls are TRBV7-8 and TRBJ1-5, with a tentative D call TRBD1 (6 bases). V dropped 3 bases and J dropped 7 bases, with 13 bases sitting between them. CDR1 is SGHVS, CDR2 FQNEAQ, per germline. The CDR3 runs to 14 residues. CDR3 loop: CASSFGGGGQPQHF. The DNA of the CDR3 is TGTGCCAGCAGCTTTGGGGGGGGCGGCCAGCCCCAGCATTTT.

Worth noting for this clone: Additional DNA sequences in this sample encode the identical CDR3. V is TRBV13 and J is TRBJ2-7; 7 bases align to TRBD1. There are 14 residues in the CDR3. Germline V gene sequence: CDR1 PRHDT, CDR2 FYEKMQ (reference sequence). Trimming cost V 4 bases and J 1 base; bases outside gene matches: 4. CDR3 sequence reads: CASSSGTDSYEQYF. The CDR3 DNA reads TGTGCCAGCAGCTCAGGGACAGATTCCTACGAGCAGTACTTC.

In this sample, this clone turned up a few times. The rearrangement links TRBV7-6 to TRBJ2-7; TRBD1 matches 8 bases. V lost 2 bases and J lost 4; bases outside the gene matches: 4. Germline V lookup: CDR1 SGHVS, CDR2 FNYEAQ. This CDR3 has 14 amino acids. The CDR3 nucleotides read TGTGCCAGCAGCTTAAAACAGGGGGATTACGAGCAGTACTTC. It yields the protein CASSLKQGDYEQYF.

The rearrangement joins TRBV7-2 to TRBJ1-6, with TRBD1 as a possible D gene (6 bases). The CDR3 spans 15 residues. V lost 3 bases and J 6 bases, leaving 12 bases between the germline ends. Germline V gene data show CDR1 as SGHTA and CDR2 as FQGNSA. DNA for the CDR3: TGTGCCAGCAGCTTTAACAGGGCTGTTAATTCACCCCTCCACTTT. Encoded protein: CASSFNRAVNSPLHF.

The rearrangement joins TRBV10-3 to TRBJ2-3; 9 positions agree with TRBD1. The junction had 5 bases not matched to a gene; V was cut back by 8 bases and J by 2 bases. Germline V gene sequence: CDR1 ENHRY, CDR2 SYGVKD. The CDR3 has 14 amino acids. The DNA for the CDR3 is TGTGCCATCTCCCGGGACAGGGACACAGATACGCAGTATTTT. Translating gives CAISRDRDTDTQYF.

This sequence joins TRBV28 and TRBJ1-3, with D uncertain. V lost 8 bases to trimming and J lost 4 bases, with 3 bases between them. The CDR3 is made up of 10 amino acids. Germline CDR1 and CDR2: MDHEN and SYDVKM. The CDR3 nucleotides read TGTGCCAGCGTAGGAAACACCATATATTTT. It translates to CASVGNTIYF.

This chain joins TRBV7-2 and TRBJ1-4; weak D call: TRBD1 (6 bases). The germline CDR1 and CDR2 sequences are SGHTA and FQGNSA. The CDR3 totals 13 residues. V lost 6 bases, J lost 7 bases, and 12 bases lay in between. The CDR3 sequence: CASRAGVGEKLFF. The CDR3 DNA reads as TGTGCCAGCAGGGCAGGGGTGGGTGAAAAACTGTTTTTT.

CDR3 coding DNA: TGTGCCAGCAGTCCCGGACTAGCGGGGGGCTACGAGCAGTACTTC. Amino acid sequence: CASSPGLAGGYEQYF. The chain uses TRBV6-5 and TRBJ2-7, with TRBD2 matching over 14 bases. Germline CDR1 and CDR2: MNHEY and SVGAGI. The CDR3 is 15 amino acids. Unmatched junction bases numbered 3, after V lost 5 bases and J lost 3 bases.

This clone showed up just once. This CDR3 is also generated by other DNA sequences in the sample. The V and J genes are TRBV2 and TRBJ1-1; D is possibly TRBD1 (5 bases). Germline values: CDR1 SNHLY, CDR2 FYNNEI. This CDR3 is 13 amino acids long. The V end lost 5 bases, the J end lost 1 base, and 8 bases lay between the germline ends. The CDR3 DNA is TGTGCCAGCAGTACCGACAGGAACACTGAAGCTTTCTTT. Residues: CASSTDRNTEAFF.

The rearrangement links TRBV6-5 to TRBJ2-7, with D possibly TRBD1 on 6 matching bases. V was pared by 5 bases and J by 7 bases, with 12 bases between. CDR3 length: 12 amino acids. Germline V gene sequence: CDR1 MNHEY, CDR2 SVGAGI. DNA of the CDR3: TGTGCCAGCAGTCTTACAGGGAGAGAGCAGTACTTC. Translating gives CASSLTGREQYF.

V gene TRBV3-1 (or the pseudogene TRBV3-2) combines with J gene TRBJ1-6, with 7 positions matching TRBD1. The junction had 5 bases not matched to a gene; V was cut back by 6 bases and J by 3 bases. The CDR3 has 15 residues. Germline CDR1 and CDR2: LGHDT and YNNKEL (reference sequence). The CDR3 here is CASRIRDSYNSPLHF. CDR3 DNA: TGTGCCAGCAGGATCCGGGACAGCTATAATTCACCCCTCCACTTT.

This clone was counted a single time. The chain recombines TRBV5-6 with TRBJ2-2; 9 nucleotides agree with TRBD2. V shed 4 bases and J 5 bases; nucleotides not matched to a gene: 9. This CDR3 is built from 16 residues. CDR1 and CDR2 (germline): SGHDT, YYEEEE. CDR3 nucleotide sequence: TGTGCCAGCAGCCCAGGGATAGCGGGAGAGACCGGGGAGCTGTTTTTT. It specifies CASSPGIAGETGELFF.

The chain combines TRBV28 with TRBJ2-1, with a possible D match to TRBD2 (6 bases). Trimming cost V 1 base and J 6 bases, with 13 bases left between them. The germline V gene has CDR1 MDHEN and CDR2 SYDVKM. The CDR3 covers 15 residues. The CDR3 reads CASSLYFGSSNEQFF. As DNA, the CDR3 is TGTGCCAGCAGTTTATATTTCGGGAGTAGCAATGAGCAGTTCTTC.

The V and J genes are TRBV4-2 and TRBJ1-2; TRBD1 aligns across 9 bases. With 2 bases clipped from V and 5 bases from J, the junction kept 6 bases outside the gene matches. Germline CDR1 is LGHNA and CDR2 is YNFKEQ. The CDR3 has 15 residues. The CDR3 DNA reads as TGTGCCAGCAGCCAACCGGGACAGGGTGAATATGGCTACACCTTC. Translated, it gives CASSQPGQGEYGYTF.

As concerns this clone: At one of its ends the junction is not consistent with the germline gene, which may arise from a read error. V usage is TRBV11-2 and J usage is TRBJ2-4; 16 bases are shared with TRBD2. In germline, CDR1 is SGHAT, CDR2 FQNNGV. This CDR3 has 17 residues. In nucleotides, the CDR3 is TGTGCCAGCAGCTTAGCCAGGGGACTAGCGGGAGGGCAGGTCTCGGACTTC. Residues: CASSLARGLAGGQVSDF.

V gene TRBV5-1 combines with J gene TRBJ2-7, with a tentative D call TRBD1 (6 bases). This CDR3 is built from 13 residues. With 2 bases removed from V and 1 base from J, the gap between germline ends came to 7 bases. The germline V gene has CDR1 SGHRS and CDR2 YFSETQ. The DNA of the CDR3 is TGCGCCAGCAGCTTCGACAGGTCCTACGAGCAGTACTTC. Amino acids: CASSFDRSYEQYF. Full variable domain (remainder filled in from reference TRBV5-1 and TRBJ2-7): KAGVTQTPRYLIKTRGQQVTLSCSPISGHRSVSWYQQTPGQGLQFLFEYFSETQRNKGNFPGRFSGRQFSNSRSEMNVSTLELGDSALYLCASSFDRSYEQYFGPGTRLTVT.

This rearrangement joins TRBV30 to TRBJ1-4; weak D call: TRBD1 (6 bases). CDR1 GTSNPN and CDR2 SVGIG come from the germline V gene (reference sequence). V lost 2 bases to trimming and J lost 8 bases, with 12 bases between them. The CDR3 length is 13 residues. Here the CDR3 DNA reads TGTGCCTGGAGTCCGGGACATCACGAAAAACTGTTTTTT. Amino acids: CAWSPGHHEKLFF.

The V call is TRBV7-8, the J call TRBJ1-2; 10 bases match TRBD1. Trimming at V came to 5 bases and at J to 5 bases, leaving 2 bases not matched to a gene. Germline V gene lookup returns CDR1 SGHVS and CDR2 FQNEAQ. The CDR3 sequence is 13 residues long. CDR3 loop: CASSRDRGYGYTF. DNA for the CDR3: TGTGCCAGCAGCCGGGACAGGGGATATGGCTACACCTTC.

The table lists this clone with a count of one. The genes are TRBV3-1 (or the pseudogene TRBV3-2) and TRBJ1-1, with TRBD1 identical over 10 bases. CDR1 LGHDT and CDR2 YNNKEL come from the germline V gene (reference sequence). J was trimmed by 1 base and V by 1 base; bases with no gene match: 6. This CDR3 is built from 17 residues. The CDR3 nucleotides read TGTGCCAGCAGCCAAGGCGGACAGGGGGGCAGGAACACTGAAGCTTTCTTT. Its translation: CASSQGGQGGRNTEAFF.

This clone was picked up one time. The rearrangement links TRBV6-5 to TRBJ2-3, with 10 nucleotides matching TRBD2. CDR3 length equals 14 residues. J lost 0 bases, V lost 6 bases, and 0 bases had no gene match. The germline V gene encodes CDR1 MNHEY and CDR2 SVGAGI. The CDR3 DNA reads TGTGCCAGCAGAGCGGGGGGGAGCACAGATACGCAGTATTTT. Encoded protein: CASRAGGSTDTQYF.

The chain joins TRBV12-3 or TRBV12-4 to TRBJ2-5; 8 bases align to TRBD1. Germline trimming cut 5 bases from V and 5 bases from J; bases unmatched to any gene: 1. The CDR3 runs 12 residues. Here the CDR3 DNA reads TGTGCCAGCAGTCGGGACAGGGAGACCCAGTACTTC. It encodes CASSRDRETQYF.

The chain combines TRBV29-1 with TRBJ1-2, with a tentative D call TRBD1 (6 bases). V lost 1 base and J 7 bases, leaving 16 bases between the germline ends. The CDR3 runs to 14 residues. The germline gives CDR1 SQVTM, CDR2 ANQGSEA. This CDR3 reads CSVEATGGAVGYTF. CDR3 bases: TGCAGCGTTGAAGCGACGGGGGGGGCAGTTGGCTACACCTTC.

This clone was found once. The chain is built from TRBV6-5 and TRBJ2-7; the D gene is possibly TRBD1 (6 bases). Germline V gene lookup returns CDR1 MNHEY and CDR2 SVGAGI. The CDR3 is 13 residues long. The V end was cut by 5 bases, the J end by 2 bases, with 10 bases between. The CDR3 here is CASSPGHTYEQYF. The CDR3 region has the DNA TGTGCCAGCAGTCCGGGACATACCTACGAGCAGTACTTC.

CDR3 protein: CASSPGQGHGYTF. The CDR3, as DNA: TGTGCCAGCTCCCCCGGACAGGGCCATGGCTACACCTTC. The rearrangement uses TRBV18 and TRBJ1-2; 8 bases align to TRBD1. With V trimmed by 6 bases and J by 6 bases, 6 bases remained unmatched. The germline CDR1 and CDR2 sequences are KGHSH and LQKENI. CDR3 length equals 13 residues.

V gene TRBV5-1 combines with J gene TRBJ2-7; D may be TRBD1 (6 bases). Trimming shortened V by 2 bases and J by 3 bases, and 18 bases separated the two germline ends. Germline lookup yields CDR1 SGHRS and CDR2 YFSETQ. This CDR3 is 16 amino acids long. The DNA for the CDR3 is TGCGCCAGCAGCTTTGTCCGTGGGGGACAAGACTACGAGCAGTACTTC. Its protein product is CASSFVRGGQDYEQYF.

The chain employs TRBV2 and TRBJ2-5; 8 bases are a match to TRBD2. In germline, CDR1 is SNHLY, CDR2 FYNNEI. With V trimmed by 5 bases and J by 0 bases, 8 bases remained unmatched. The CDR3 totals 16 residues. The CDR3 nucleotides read TGTGCCAGCAGTTATCCATTAGCGGGGTACCAAGAGACCCAGTACTTC. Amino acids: CASSYPLAGYQETQYF.